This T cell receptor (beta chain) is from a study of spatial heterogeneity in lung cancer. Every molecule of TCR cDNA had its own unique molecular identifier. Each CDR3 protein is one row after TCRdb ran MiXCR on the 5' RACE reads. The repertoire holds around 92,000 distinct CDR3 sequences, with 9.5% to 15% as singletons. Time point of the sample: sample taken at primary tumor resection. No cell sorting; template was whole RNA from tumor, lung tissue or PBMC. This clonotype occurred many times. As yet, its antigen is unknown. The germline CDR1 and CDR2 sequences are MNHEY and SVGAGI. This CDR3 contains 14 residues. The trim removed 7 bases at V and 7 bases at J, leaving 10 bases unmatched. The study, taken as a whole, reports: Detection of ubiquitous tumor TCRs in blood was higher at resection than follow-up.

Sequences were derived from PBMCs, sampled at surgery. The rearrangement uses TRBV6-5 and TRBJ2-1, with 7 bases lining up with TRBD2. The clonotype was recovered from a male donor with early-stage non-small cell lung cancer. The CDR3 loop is CASNKRLGGNEQFF. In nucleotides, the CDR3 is TGTGCCAGCAACAAAAGACTGGGAGGGAATGAGCAGTTCTTC.